This TCR beta chain derives from a study of blood T cells in healthy people across ages. Primers used in a second PCR of about 7 to 12 cycles were a sample-barcoded 5' primer and a J-beta primer mix. TCRdb processed the 5' RACE reads anew with MiXCR; each CDR3 protein has one entry. In the table there are 700,000 to 950,000 distinct CDR3 sequences, roughly 43% of which are singletons. Findings and limits, study-wide: Naive T cell percentage showed a strong correlation with TCR beta diversity. Unsorted PBMCs blocked a conclusive comparison of naive and antigen-experienced cells.

This clonotype turned up a few times. Antigen: not known. Germline V gives CDR1 SGHAT, CDR2 FQNNGV. V was pared by 0 bases and J by 1 base, with 7 bases between. The CDR3 length is 14 residues. The chain combines TRBV11-2 with TRBJ2-7; no firm D call. The sequence was obtained from an older woman in good health. Specimen: blood. CDR3 loop: CASSLDYGSYEQYF. CDR3 nucleotides: TGTGCCAGCAGCTTAGATTACGGATCCTACGAGCAGTACTTC. The full variable domain, its missing parts supplied by reference TRBV11-2 and TRBJ2-7, is EAGVAQSPRYKIIEKRQSVAFWCNPISGHATLYWYQQILGQGPKLLIQFQNNGVVDDSQLPKDRFSAERLKGVDSTLKIQPAKLEDSAVYLCASSLDYGSYEQYFGPGTRLTVT.